A single sample gave rise to the 13 T cell receptor beta chains below, sequenced in a study of shared clonotypes between healthy human individuals. Assay: immunoSEQ multiplex PCR; the TCRdb copy retains only in-frame clones and omits some. The sample has roughly 1.4 million clones; less than 99% are singletons. Sample: naive CD4+ T cells sorted from blood. Subset defined: CD45RA+ positively selected. The source of these receptors is a man aged 25 to 40 in good health.

DNA of the CDR3: TGCGCCAGCAGCGTGACAGGGCTAGCGGAAGAGACCCAGTACTTC. This sequence encodes CASSVTGLAEETQYF. This rearrangement joins TRBV5-1 to TRBJ2-5; D is possibly TRBD1 or TRBD2 (7 bases each). This CDR3 comprises 15 residues. Germline-derived CDR1 and CDR2 are SGHRS and YFSETQ. The germline V and J ends were trimmed by 4 bases and 3 bases, with 16 bases remaining between them.

This chain joins TRBV4-1 and TRBJ2-1, with 10 bases aligning to TRBD2. CDR1 MGHRA and CDR2 YSYEKL come from the germline V gene. The V and J ends lost 0 bases and 3 bases, in that order; junction bases with no gene match: 17. The CDR3 runs to 21 residues. The CDR3 DNA is TGCGCCAGCAGCCAAGACCACCGGGCTAGCGGGAGTTCCGCCGGCTACAATGAGCAGTTCTTC. It codes for CASSQDHRASGSSAGYNEQFF.

This clone occurred once. V and J are TRBV5-1 and TRBJ1-1, with D uncertain. Trimming shortened V by 3 bases and J by 1 base, and 13 bases separated the two germline ends. The CDR3 is made up of 15 amino acids. Germline lookup yields CDR1 SGHRS and CDR2 YFSETQ. CDR3 bases: TGCGCCAGCAGCTCAGACAAGAGAAAGAACACTGAAGCTTTCTTT. This translates into CASSSDKRKNTEAFF.

Comment on this clone: The sample holds other DNA sequences that translate to the same CDR3. The rearrangement joins TRBV5-4 to TRBJ2-7, with D maybe TRBD2 (5 bases). V was pared by 0 bases and J by 2 bases, with 9 bases between. The CDR3 loop spans 14 amino acids. The germline V gene has CDR1 SGHNT and CDR2 YYREEE (reference sequence). CDR3: CASSLAGGTYEQYF. The DNA for the CDR3 is TGTGCCAGCAGCTTGGCCGGAGGTACCTACGAGCAGTACTTC. The complete variable domain, with remaining parts taken from reference TRBV5-4 and TRBJ2-7, reads ETGVTQSPTHLIKTRGQQVTLRCSSQSGHNTVSWYQQALGQGPQFIFQYYREEENGRGNFPPRFSGLQFPNYSSELNVNALELDDSALYLCASSLAGGTYEQYFGPGTRLTVT.

The rearrangement joins TRBV9 to TRBJ2-1; TRBD2 agrees at 7 bases. The length of the CDR3 is 17 residues. V lost 3 bases to trimming and J lost 2 bases; unmatched junction nucleotides: 11. CDR1 SGDLS and CDR2 YYNGEE come from the germline V gene. The CDR3 protein is CASSGPRGGSPYNEQFF. The CDR3 DNA is TGTGCCAGCAGCGGCCCTCGCGGCGGGAGTCCCTACAATGAGCAGTTCTTC.

The CDR3: CASSLVLWRENPYEQYF. DNA of the CDR3: TGTGCCAGCAGCTTAGTTCTTTGGCGGGAGAACCCCTACGAGCAGTACTTC. This chain joins TRBV7-2 and TRBJ2-7; 7 positions agree with TRBD2. V trimming: 1 base; J trimming: 2 bases; junction bases outside the gene matches: 11. The CDR3 runs 17 residues. CDR1 is SGHTA, CDR2 FQGNSA, per germline.

The gene calls are TRBV7-2 and TRBJ2-7; D is undetermined. V lost 3 bases to trimming and J lost 0 bases, with 9 bases between them. The CDR3 totals 14 residues. Germline-derived CDR1 and CDR2 are SGHTA and FQGNSA. The CDR3 loop reads CASSFAATSYEQYF. CDR3 coding DNA: TGTGCCAGCAGCTTTGCTGCCACCTCCTACGAGCAGTACTTC.

V usage is TRBV30 and J usage is TRBJ2-7; 9 bases agree with TRBD2. Germline CDR1 reads GTSNPN; CDR2 reads SVGIG (reference sequence). The ends lost 2 bases at V and 5 bases at J; junction bases unmatched: 10. The CDR3 contains 15 residues. This chain's CDR3 is CAWSTLGAGGDEQYF. CDR3 coding DNA: TGTGCCTGGAGTACCCTCGGCGCGGGAGGGGACGAGCAGTACTTC.

The chain joins TRBV9 to TRBJ2-1; the D gene is possibly TRBD2 (5 bases). Germline CDR1 reads SGDLS; CDR2 reads YYNGEE. The CDR3 length is 15 residues. The V end was cut by 1 base, the J end by 2 bases, with 10 bases between. CDR3 in DNA: TGTGCCAGCAGCGTATTGAGCGGCGCCTACAATGAGCAGTTCTTC. The encoded protein is CASSVLSGAYNEQFF. The whole variable domain, filled in from reference TRBV9 and TRBJ2-1, reads DSGVTQTPKHLITATGQRVTLRCSPRSGDLSVYWYQQSLDQGLQFLIQYYNGEERAKGNILERFSAQQFPDLHSELNLSSLELGDSALYFCASSVLSGAYNEQFFGPGTRLTVL.

This chain links TRBV29-1 with TRBJ2-7; the match to TRBD2 covers 14 bases. The germline V gene has CDR1 SQVTM and CDR2 ANQGSEA. The CDR3 consists of 17 residues. After removal of 5 bases from V and 1 base from J, the junction contained 10 bases not matched to a gene. The DNA for the CDR3 is TGCAGCGTTTCCGGGACTAGCGGGAGCGGGTCTTCCTACGAGCAGTACTTC. Protein sequence: CSVSGTSGSGSSYEQYF.

The rearrangement joins TRBV27 to TRBJ2-7, with D possibly called TRBD1 or TRBD2 (5 bases each). Germline assignment: CDR1 MNHEY and CDR2 SMNVEV (reference sequence). Trimming left V 5 bases short and J 11 bases short, with 16 bases between. This CDR3 is built from 12 residues. DNA for the CDR3: TGTGCCAGCAGTCGAGAAGGGACGTTAAAGTACTTC. This encodes CASSREGTLKYF.

The J gene is TRBJ2-1, the V gene TRBV18; D is possibly TRBD2 (5 bases). Germline CDR1 KGHSH, CDR2 LQKENI. Between the trimmed V and J ends, which lost 2 bases and 9 bases, there was a span of 14 bases. CDR3 size: 14 residues. The CDR3 coding sequence is TGTGCCAGCTCACCATTGCCCCGACGGGGTGAGCAGTTCTTC. It codes for CASSPLPRRGEQFF.

V usage is TRBV6-1 and J usage is TRBJ1-2, with 9 positions matching TRBD1. The CDR3 covers 14 residues. Trimming removed 3 bases from V and 5 bases from J; junction bases left unmatched: 4. In germline, CDR1 is MNHNS, CDR2 SASEGT. CDR3 coding DNA: TGTGCCAGCAGTGAGCGACAGGGGGTATATGGCTACACCTTC. As protein: CASSERQGVYGYTF.